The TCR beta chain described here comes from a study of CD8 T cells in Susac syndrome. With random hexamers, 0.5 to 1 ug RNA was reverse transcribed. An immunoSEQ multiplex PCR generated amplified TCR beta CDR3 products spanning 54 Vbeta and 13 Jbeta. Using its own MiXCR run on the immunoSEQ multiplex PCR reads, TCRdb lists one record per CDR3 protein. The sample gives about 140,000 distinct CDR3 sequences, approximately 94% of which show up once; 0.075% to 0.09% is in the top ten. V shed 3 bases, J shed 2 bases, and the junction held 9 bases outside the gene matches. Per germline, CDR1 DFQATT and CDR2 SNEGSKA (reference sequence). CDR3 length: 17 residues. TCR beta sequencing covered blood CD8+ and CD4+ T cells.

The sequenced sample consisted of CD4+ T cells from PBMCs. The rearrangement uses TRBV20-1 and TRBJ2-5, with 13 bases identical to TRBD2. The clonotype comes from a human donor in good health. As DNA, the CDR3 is TGCAGTGCTAGTCATTCCGGGACTAGCGGGACACAAGAGACCCAGTACTTC. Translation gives CSASHSGTSGTQETQYF.